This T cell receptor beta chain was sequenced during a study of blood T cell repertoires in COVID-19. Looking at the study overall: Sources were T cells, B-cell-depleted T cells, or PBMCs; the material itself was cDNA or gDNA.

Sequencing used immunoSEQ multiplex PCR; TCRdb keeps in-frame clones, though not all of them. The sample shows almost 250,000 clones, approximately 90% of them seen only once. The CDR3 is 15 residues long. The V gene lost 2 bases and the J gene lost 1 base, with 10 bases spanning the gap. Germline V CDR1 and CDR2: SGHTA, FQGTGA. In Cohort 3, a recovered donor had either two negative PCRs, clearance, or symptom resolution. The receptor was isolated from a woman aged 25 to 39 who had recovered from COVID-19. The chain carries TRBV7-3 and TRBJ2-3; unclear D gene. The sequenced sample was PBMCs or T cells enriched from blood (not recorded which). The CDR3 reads CASSLSSSGTDTQYF. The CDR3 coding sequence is TGTGCCAGCAGCTTATCGTCAAGCGGCACAGATACGCAGTATTTT.